Detailed here is one T cell receptor (beta chain). Its target is unknown. Germline V gene lookup returns CDR1 KGHSH and CDR2 LQKENI. V lost 0 bases and J 6 bases, leaving 10 bases between the germline ends. This CDR3 region has 14 residues. A sample-barcoded 5' primer and a J-beta primer mix were used in a second PCR of about 7 to 12 cycles. Paired-end reads containing CDR3 totaled no fewer than 3 million for each sample. One entry per CDR3 protein results from TCRdb running MiXCR on the 5' RACE reads. Among around 800,000 distinct CDR3 sequences listed, 40% to 50% were seen once. The sample is drawn from a study of blood T cells in healthy people across ages. Findings of the study overall: Samples with more naive T cells showed higher observed beta diversity. As age increased, TCR beta diversity per million T cells fell in a roughly linear fashion. Higher diversity, along with more naive CD4+ cells, distinguished long-lived donors from aged donors.

The V and J genes are TRBV18 and TRBJ2-3; D may be TRBD1 (5 bases). This clonotype was sampled from a man aged 55 to 70 in good health. Input material: blood. CDR3 bases: TGTGCCAGCTCACCACCGTCAGGGTGGGATACGCAGTATTTT. This translates into CASSPPSGWDTQYF.